These 10 T cell receptor beta chains came from one sample sequenced in a study of beta chain features in type 1 diabetes (dated by TCRdb to 2016 to 2018). Study-wide conclusions, independent of this receptor: In all four CD4+ subsets, TCRB CDR3 length was moderately but significantly shorter in type 1 diabetes patients.

Antigen specificity for these receptors is unknown. Libraries came from the immunoSEQ multiplex PCR assay. The High Capacity cDNA Reverse Transcription Kit was used to reverse transcribe all of the isolated RNA, meaning that expressed TCRB transcripts were what got sequenced. TCRdb carries this immuneACCESS record with in-frame sequences only. Its versions omit some clonotypes, under half of them owing to an unresolved V gene in the studies checked, with the rest unexplained. This sample lists a few hundred thousand clones; roughly an eighth were detected once. The ten largest clones take up more than 0.015% of the sample. The sequenced sample was naive CD4+ T cells from blood. The meaning of the sample's cell subset or site label: true naive CD4+ T cells. These receptor sequences come from a man aged 25-45 years with type 1 diabetes.

The CDR3 nucleotides read TGTGCCAGCAGTCCCGGGACAAGCTCCTACAATGAGCAGTTCTTC. It specifies CASSPGTSSYNEQFF. The V call is TRBV28, the J call TRBJ2-1; a weak D match, TRBD1 (6 bases). Trimming cost V 5 bases and J 0 bases, with 11 bases left between them. The CDR3 consists of 15 residues. CDR1 and CDR2 from the germline V gene are MDHEN and SYDVKM. The variable domain in full, completed from reference TRBV28 and TRBJ2-1, reads DVKVTQSSRYLVKRTGEKVFLECVQDMDHENMFWYRQDPGLGLRLIYFSYDVKMKEKGDIPEGYSVSREKKERFSLILESASTNQTSMYLCASSPGTSSYNEQFFGPGTRLTVL.

The V call is TRBV7-3, the J call TRBJ2-2; 10 positions agree with TRBD2. CDR3 length equals 14 residues. The ends lost 6 bases at V and 7 bases at J; junction bases unmatched: 5. Germline V gives CDR1 SGHTA, CDR2 FQGTGA. This CDR3 reads CASRLAGAVGELFF. CDR3 DNA sequence: TGTGCCAGCAGGCTAGCGGGAGCGGTCGGGGAGCTGTTTTTT.

This clone appeared a few times. The rearrangement links TRBV28 to TRBJ1-2, with D possibly TRBD1 on 5 matching bases. CDR3 length equals 10 residues. Germline loops: CDR1 MDHEN, CDR2 SYDVKM. V dropped 8 bases and J dropped 14 bases, with 15 bases sitting between them. The DNA of the CDR3 is TGTGCCAGCTCGGGGGATGGGCTAACCTTC. This encodes CASSGDGLTF.

This chain uses TRBV30 with TRBJ2-7, with 10 bases lining up with TRBD2. Germline CDR1 and CDR2: GTSNPN and SVGIG (reference sequence). Unmatched junction bases numbered 5, after V lost 6 bases and J lost 0 bases. CDR3 length: 14 residues. The DNA for the CDR3 is TGTGCCTGCGATAAGCGGGAGGGCTCCTACGAGCAGTACTTC. Translated: CACDKREGSYEQYF.

This clone was seen only a few times. The chain couples TRBV6-4 to TRBJ1-5; D is possibly TRBD1 (5 bases). This CDR3 has 14 residues. Between the trimmed V and J ends, which lost 6 bases and 3 bases, there was a span of 12 bases. The germline V gene has CDR1 MRHNA and CDR2 SNTAGT. The CDR3 reads CASSRGHINQPQHF. In nucleotides, the CDR3 is TGTGCCAGCAGCCGCGGACACATCAATCAGCCCCAGCATTTT.

This clone was observed a few times. At the DNA level, this CDR3 is encoded by other sequences in the same sample as well. This chain links TRBV5-1 with TRBJ2-5, with 11 bases lining up with TRBD2. The V and J ends lost 0 bases and 2 bases, in that order; junction bases with no gene match: 0. The CDR3 extends over 15 amino acids. CDR1 SGHRS and CDR2 YFSETQ come from the germline V gene. This CDR3 is CASSLGLAGQETQYF. The CDR3, as DNA: TGCGCCAGCAGCTTGGGACTAGCGGGACAAGAGACCCAGTACTTC.

J is TRBJ2-1 and V is TRBV7-9; the match to TRBD2 covers 9 bases. Trimming cost V 5 bases and J 7 bases; bases outside gene matches: 6. The CDR3 consists of 14 residues. Germline CDR1 is SEHNR and CDR2 is FQNEAQ (reference sequence). For the CDR3, the DNA is TGTGCCAGCAGCCCGGGACTAGCACCTAATGAGCAGTTCTTC. Translated, it gives CASSPGLAPNEQFF.

V and J are TRBV28 and TRBJ2-1; TRBD2 agrees at 10 bases. Per the germline V gene, CDR1 is MDHEN and CDR2 is SYDVKM. Unmatched junction bases numbered 10, after V lost 2 bases and J lost 12 bases. The length of the CDR3 is 15 residues. CDR3 sequence: CASSLIESSSGRQFF. The DNA for the CDR3 is TGTGCCAGCAGTTTAATAGAGTCATCTAGCGGGAGGCAGTTCTTC.

This clone was counted between two and nine times. This sequence joins TRBV5-1 and TRBJ2-6, with D possibly TRBD1 on 5 matching bases. The ends were cut back, 4 bases at V and 1 base at J, with 18 bases in the middle. The germline gives CDR1 SGHRS, CDR2 YFSETQ. The CDR3 runs 18 residues. The CDR3 loop is CASSPQTDPLSGANVLTF. The CDR3 bases are TGCGCCAGCAGCCCACAGACAGACCCGCTTTCTGGGGCCAACGTCCTGACTTTC. The variable domain in full, completed from reference TRBV5-1 and TRBJ2-6, reads KAGVTQTPRYLIKTRGQQVTLSCSPISGHRSVSWYQQTPGQGLQFLFEYFSETQRNKGNFPGRFSGRQFSNSRSEMNVSTLELGDSALYLCASSPQTDPLSGANVLTFGAGSRLTVL.

This clone turned up a few times. The chain recombines TRBV2 with TRBJ2-4, with D uncertain. Germline V gives CDR1 SNHLY, CDR2 FYNNEI. V was pared by 0 bases and J by 15 bases, with 15 bases between. The length of the CDR3 is 13 residues. The CDR3 protein is CASSEARSARPYF. The CDR3 coding sequence is TGTGCCAGCAGTGAAGCGCGATCCGCCAGGCCGTACTTC. Full variable domain (remainder filled in from reference TRBV2 and TRBJ2-4): EPEVTQTPSHQVTQMGQEVILRCVPISNHLYFYWYRQILGQKVEFLVSFYNNEISEKSEIFDDQFSVERPDGSNFTLKIRSTKLEDSAMYFCASSEARSARPYFGAGTRLSVL.